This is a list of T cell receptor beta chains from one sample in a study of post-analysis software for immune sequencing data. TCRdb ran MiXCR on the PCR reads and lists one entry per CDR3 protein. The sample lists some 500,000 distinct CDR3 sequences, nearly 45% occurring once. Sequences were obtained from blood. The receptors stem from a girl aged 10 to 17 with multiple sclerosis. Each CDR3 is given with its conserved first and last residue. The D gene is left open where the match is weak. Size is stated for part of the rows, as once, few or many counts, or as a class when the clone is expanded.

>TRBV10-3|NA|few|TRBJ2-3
TGTGCCATCACTGGCAGTCCGATCACAGATACGCAGTATTTT
CAITGSPITDTQYF
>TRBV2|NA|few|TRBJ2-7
TGTGCCAGCGGGTTGGGTTCCTCCTACGAGCAGTACTTC
CASGLGSSYEQYF
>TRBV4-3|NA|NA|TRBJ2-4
TGCGCCAGCAGCCAAGAGCGTGGGATGAGGGGGGACATTCAGTACTTC
CASSQERGMRGDIQYF
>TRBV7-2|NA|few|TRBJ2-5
TGTGCCAGCAGCTCGCAGACGGCGGAAGAGACCCAGTACTTC
CASSSQTAEETQYF
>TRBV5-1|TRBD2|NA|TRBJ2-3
TGCGCCAGCAGCTTGGGACTAGCGGGAGGGCCCGGCACAGATACGCAGTATTTT
CASSLGLAGGPGTDTQYF
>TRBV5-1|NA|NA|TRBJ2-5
TGCGCCAGCACAAGTCAGCCGGACCAAGAGACCCAGTACTTC
CASTSQPDQETQYF
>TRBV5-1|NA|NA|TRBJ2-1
TGCGCCAGCAGCTTGGCCGAGATGTACAATGAGCAGTTCTTC
CASSLAEMYNEQFF
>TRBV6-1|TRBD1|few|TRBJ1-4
TGTGCCAGCAGTGGGGACAGTTATGCCACTAATGAAAAACTGTTTTTT
CASSGDSYATNEKLFF
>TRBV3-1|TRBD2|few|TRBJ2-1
TGTGCCAGCAGCCAAGATAGGGGACTAGCGGGAGGGCCAAGGGAGCAGTTCTTC
CASSQDRGLAGGPREQFF
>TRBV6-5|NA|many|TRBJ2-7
TGTGCCAGCAGTTACTCCCAGGGGGGGTCGTCCTACGAGCAGTACTTC
CASSYSQGGSSYEQYF
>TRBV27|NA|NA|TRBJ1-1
TGTGCCAGCAGTTTATCGGCGGAATTGAACACTGAAGCTTTCTTT
CASSLSAELNTEAFF
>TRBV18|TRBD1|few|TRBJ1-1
TGTGCCAGCTCGCTACAGGGGTGGACCACTGAAGCTTTCTTT
CASSLQGWTTEAFF
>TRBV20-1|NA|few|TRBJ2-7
TGCAGTGCTAGAACTATCGAGCAGTACTTC
CSARTIEQYF
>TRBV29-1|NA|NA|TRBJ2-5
TGCAGCGTTGTGGTTGGGGGCGGAGAGACCCAGTACTTC
CSVVVGGGETQYF
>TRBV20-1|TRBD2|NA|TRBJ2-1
TGCAGTGGGGGGGGGAGCTCCTACAATGAGCAGTTCTTC
CSGGGSSYNEQFF
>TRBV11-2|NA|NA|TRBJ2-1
TGTGCCAGCAGCTTAGATCCGGGGGCCTCCAATGAGCAGTTCTTC
CASSLDPGASNEQFF
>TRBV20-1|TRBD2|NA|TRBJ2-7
TGCAGTGCCAAGGGACTAGCGGGGTTTCTAGACGAGCAGTACTTC
CSAKGLAGFLDEQYF
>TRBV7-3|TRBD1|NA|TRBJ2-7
TGTGCCAGCAGCTTAGGTGGGACAGGAGACTACGAGCAGTACTTC
CASSLGGTGDYEQYF
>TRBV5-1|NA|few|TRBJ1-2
TGCGCCAGCAGCTCCTCTTCCAACTTTGATGGCTACACCTTC
CASSSSSNFDGYTF
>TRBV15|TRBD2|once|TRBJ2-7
TGTGCCACCAGCAGAGTTCGACTAGCGGGATCCTACGAGCAGTACTTC
CATSRVRLAGSYEQYF
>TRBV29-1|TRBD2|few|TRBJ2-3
TGCAGCGCCGATCCGGGACTAGCGGGAGTCGGGGTGGGGACAGATACGCAGTATTTT
CSADPGLAGVGVGTDTQYF
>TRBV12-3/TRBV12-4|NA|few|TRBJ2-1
TGTGCCACCTCTTCCGGGGCCCACAATGAGCAGTTCTTC
CATSSGAHNEQFF
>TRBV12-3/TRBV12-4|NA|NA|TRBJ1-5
TGTGCCAGCAGTTTTAGCGCCCGCAGCGATAGCAATCAGCCCCAGCATTTT
CASSFSARSDSNQPQHF
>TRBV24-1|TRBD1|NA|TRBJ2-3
TGTGCCACCAGTGTTGACAGGGGGCGAGAAGATACGCAGTATTTT
CATSVDRGREDTQYF
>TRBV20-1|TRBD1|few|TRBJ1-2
TGCAGTCCGAGCCAACAGGGGGCCTATGGCTACACCTTC
CSPSQQGAYGYTF
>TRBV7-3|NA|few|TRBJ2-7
TGTGCCAGCAGCCCGGACGGAGACCCCTACGAGCAGTACTTC
CASSPDGDPYEQYF
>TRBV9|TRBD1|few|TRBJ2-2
TGTGCCAGCAGCGAAAACTCGGTTCAGGGACAGCTGAACACCGGGGAGCTGTTTTTT
CASSENSVQGQLNTGELFF
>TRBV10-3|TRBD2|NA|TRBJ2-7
TGTGCCATCAGTGATGTGAGGGAAGGACTAGCGGGAGGAGGGACCTCCTACGAGCAGTACTTC
CAISDVREGLAGGGTSYEQYF
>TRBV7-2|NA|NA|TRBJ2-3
TGTGCCAGCAGCTTAGAGGCAGCGAAGACAGATACGCAGTATTTT
CASSLEAAKTDTQYF
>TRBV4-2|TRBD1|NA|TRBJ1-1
TGTGCCAGCAGCCAGACGGACAGGGATGGGACTGAAGCTTTCTTT
CASSQTDRDGTEAFF
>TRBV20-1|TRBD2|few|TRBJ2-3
TGCAGTGCTTTAGCGGGAGGGTCCACAGATACGCAGTATTTT
CSALAGGSTDTQYF
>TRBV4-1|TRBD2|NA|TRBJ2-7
TGCGCCAGCAGCAATACGGCTAGCGGGAACTACGAGCAGTACTTC
CASSNTASGNYEQYF
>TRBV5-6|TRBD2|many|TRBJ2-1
TGTGCCAGCAGCCCCGGGACTAGCGGGGGATACAATGAGCAGTTCTTC
CASSPGTSGGYNEQFF
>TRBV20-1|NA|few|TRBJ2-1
TGCAGTGCGCTAGCCAGGGTGAATGAGCAGTTCTTC
CSALARVNEQFF
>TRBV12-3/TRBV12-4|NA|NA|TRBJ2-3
TGTGCCATCTACATAGGGGATACGCAGTATTTT
CAIYIGDTQYF
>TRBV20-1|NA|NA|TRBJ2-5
TGCAGTGCTAGAGATCTAGCGCGACCCCAAGAGACCCAGTACTTC
CSARDLARPQETQYF
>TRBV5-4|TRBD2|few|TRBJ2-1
TGTGCCAGCAGCTCCCTAGCGGGAGAAACCTACAATGAGCAGTTCTTC
CASSSLAGETYNEQFF
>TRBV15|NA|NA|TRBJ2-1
TGTGCCACCAGCAGAGACAGGAGCTCCTACAATGAGCAGTTCTTC
CATSRDRSSYNEQFF
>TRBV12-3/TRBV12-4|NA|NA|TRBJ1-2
TGTGCCAGCAGTTTGGCTGAAGGAGATGGCTACACCTTC
CASSLAEGDGYTF